The clone carrying this T cell receptor (beta chain) was seen only a few times. The data originate from a study of blood T cell repertoires in COVID-19. Study background: Samples taken during acute and convalescent COVID-19 were collected in the United States, Italy and Spain.

TCRdb's table, derived via immunoSEQ multiplex PCR, lists solely in-frame clones and lacks some. The data contain some 70,000 clones, 80% to 90% of them singletons. Per the germline V gene, CDR1 is SGHVS and CDR2 is FNYEAQ. The CDR3 contains 15 residues. Deletions cut 5 bases from V and 0 bases from J, with 11 bases between. The specimen was peripheral blood. The TCR comes from a woman aged 55-69 years with acute or convalescent COVID-19. V is TRBV7-6 and J is TRBJ1-3, with a weak D call TRBD1 (5 bases). The CDR3 here is CASSGEGLSGNTIYF. CDR3 DNA sequence: TGTGCCAGCAGCGGGGAGGGACTCTCTGGAAACACCATATATTTT.